One and the same sample provided the 11 T cell receptor beta chains below, sequenced in a study of T cell changes during pregnancy in multiple sclerosis. Method: immunoSEQ multiplex PCR; TCRdb's copy keeps in-frame clones and lacks some. The sample shows 55,000 to 80,000 clones, 90% to 95% of them seen only once. Material: CD8+ T cells from peripheral blood mononuclear cells, obtained in the second trimester of pregnancy. These receptors all come from a female donor with multiple sclerosis, enrolled in a pregnancy study.

With regard to this clone: The sample holds other DNA sequences that translate to the same CDR3. The rearrangement joins TRBV27 to TRBJ2-7; perhaps TRBD1 as D (5 bases). CDR3 length equals 13 residues. The germline CDR1 and CDR2 sequences are MNHEY and SMNVEV (reference sequence). Trimming pared 3 bases from V and 2 bases from J, leaving 8 bases between. This chain's CDR3 is CASSFTGPYEQYF. The CDR3 nucleotides are TGTGCCAGCAGTTTTACAGGCCCCTACGAGCAGTACTTC.

The chain recombines TRBV10-2 with TRBJ2-7; 7 bases are shared with TRBD1. This CDR3 has 15 residues. Unmatched junction bases numbered 7, after V lost 2 bases and J lost 3 bases. CDR1 is WSHSY and CDR2 is SAAADI in the germline V gene. The CDR3 nucleotides read TGCGCCAGCAGTGAGGCCGGGACAGCTATCTACGAGCAGTACTTC. It codes for CASSEAGTAIYEQYF.

The chain combines TRBV28 with TRBJ1-5, with D possibly matching TRBD1 (5 bases). Germline assignment: CDR1 MDHEN and CDR2 SYDVKM. V lost 1 base to trimming and J lost 0 bases, with 7 bases between them. There are 15 residues in the CDR3. CDR3 DNA: TGTGCCAGCAGTTTATTGACAGATAGCAATCAGCCCCAGCATTTT. This translates into CASSLLTDSNQPQHF.

The chain links TRBV19 to TRBJ2-1; the D gene is possibly TRBD1 (6 bases). Per germline, CDR1 LNHDA and CDR2 SQIVND (reference sequence). Between the trimmed V and J ends, which lost 3 bases and 5 bases, there was a span of 8 bases. The CDR3 extends over 13 amino acids. The CDR3 nucleotides are TGTGCCAGTAGTATCGCAGGGGACAATGAGCAGTTCTTC. The encoded protein is CASSIAGDNEQFF.

The chain recombines TRBV27 with TRBJ2-1; 9 positions agree with TRBD2. This CDR3 is 16 amino acids long. Trimming at V came to 3 bases and at J to 0 bases, leaving 3 bases not matched to a gene. Germline V CDR1 and CDR2: MNHEY, SMNVEV (reference sequence). CDR3 coding DNA: TGTGCCAGCAGTTTGACTAGCGGACTCTCCTACAATGAGCAGTTCTTC. Translating gives CASSLTSGLSYNEQFF.

With regard to this clone: The same CDR3 can be traced to other DNA sequences in this sample. Written as DNA, the CDR3 is TGCGCCAGCAGCCAAGATCGAGGTCAGCCCCAGCATTTT. As protein: CASSQDRGQPQHF. The chain joins TRBV4-1 to TRBJ1-5; D call uncertain. The germline CDR1 and CDR2 sequences are MGHRA and YSYEKL. Deletions cut 0 bases from V and 6 bases from J, with 6 bases between. The CDR3 runs to 13 residues.

The chain carries TRBV9 and TRBJ2-3, with TRBD2 identical over 7 bases. J lost 0 bases, V lost 0 bases, and 10 bases had no gene match. This CDR3 contains 18 residues. Germline CDR1 and CDR2: SGDLS and YYNGEE. CDR3 sequence: CASSVATDAGVSTDTQYF. CDR3 in DNA: TGTGCCAGCAGCGTAGCCACCGATGCGGGAGTAAGCACAGATACGCAGTATTTT.

The V call is TRBV28, the J call TRBJ2-7; 10 bases line up with TRBD2. J gave up 5 bases and V 6 bases, and 16 bases lay outside the gene matches. Germline-derived CDR1 and CDR2 are MDHEN and SYDVKM. This CDR3 comprises 17 residues. In DNA form, the CDR3 reads TGTGCCAGCAGACTAATGAGGACTAGCGGATTAAAGGACGAGCAGTACTTC. Encoded protein: CASRLMRTSGLKDEQYF.

The J gene is TRBJ1-2, the V gene TRBV28, with 8 positions matching TRBD1. The germline V gene has CDR1 MDHEN and CDR2 SYDVKM. V trimming: 0 bases; J trimming: 7 bases; junction bases outside the gene matches: 1. The CDR3 spans 13 residues. As DNA, the CDR3 is TGTGCCAGCAGTTTATGGACAGGGGCTGGCTACACCTTC. Protein product: CASSLWTGAGYTF.

The V and J genes are TRBV29-1 and TRBJ2-1; 8 bases are shared with TRBD2. The CDR3 has 11 amino acids. The trim removed 6 bases at V and 8 bases at J, leaving 3 bases unmatched. In germline, CDR1 is SQVTM, CDR2 ANQGSEA. DNA for the CDR3: TGCAGCGTGTCCGGGAGGGATGAGCAGTTCTTC. Protein: CSVSGRDEQFF.

The rearrangement links TRBV7-2 to TRBJ2-7; D perhaps matches TRBD1 (6 bases). In germline, CDR1 is SGHTA, CDR2 FQGNSA. The CDR3 extends over 14 amino acids. The V gene lost 4 bases and the J gene lost 2 bases, with 12 bases spanning the gap. CDR3 loop: CASSYVTGAYEQYF. CDR3 sequence (DNA): TGTGCCAGCAGCTACGTGACAGGAGCCTACGAGCAGTACTTC.